What follows is one TCR beta chain and its context. Its matching antigen is unknown. This same CDR3 is encoded by further DNA sequences in the sample. The source of the sample is a study of T cell responses to AZD1222 COVID-19 vaccine. Study findings and constraints: Most donors were white British, females outnumbered males, and clonal diversity was possibly underestimated. Just six AZD1222 recipients tested seropositive at baseline.

Trimming at V came to 0 bases and at J to 1 base, leaving 2 bases not matched to a gene. In germline, CDR1 is SGDLS, CDR2 YYNGEE. There are 15 residues in the CDR3. Here immunoSEQ multiplex PCR was the method, and the copy in TCRdb shows in-frame clones only, minus some. The sample holds some 180,000 clones, roughly nine tenths seen once. This TCR was sampled from an adult who received the AZD1222 COVID-19 vaccine. This chain joins TRBV9 and TRBJ1-1; 8 nucleotides line up with TRBD1. Sequencing was performed on peripheral blood, taken 28 days after the second AZD1222 dose. The CDR3 nucleotides are TGTGCCAGCAGCGTAGAAGGACAGGGGAACACTGAAGCTTTCTTT. Translated: CASSVEGQGNTEAFF.